The clone carrying this T cell receptor (beta chain) showed up just a few times. Its antigen remains unknown. Sequencing was performed with immunoSEQ multiplex PCR; in TCRdb, only in-frame clones are kept and a portion is missing. Of more than 150,000 clones in the sample, about 93% were seen once. This record belongs to a study of shared clonotypes between healthy human individuals. About the study: Per-donor plates numbered three CD4 naive, three CD4 memory, two CD8 naive and one CD8 memory. Study-wide findings and caveats: Shared clonotypes: roughly 5% naive CD4, approximately 3.4% naive CD8, 2.3% memory CD4, about 0.4% memory CD8. The study's rarefaction showed incomplete sorted-subset sequencing despite large depth.

Per germline, CDR1 MDHEN and CDR2 SYDVKM. The CDR3 has 14 amino acids. V was shortened by 10 bases and J by 4 bases, with 20 bases between the two germline ends. This clonotype originated in a woman between 25 and 40 years old in good health. The sample consisted of naive CD4+ T cells sorted from blood. The subset is: CD45RA+ positively selected. J is TRBJ2-7 and V is TRBV28; either TRBD1 or TRBD2 may fit D (6 bases each). CDR3 loop: CATGGRMKGYEQYF. As DNA, the CDR3 is TGTGCCACCGGGGGCCGCATGAAGGGTTACGAGCAGTACTTC. Full variable domain (remainder filled in from reference TRBV28 and TRBJ2-7): DVKVTQSSRYLVKRTGEKVFLECVQDMDHENMFWYRQDPGLGLRLIYFSYDVKMKEKGDIPEGYSVSREKKERFSLILESASTNQTSMYLCATGGRMKGYEQYFGPGTRLTVT.